The 8 T cell receptor beta chains presented below share a single source sample, sequenced in a study of cytomegalovirus exposure and HLA in healthy donors. Primers: 60 Vbeta forward and 13 Jbeta reverse. TCRdb keeps only in-frame clones here, not all; method: immunoSEQ multiplex PCR. The data hold approximately 150,000 clones, with 65% to 85% observed a single time. Material: PBMCs. Every receptor here comes from a woman aged 40-49 years in good health and CMV-seropositive.

The CDR3, as DNA: TGTGCCAGCTCACCACCATCCGGGGAGGCCGAGCAGTACTTC. Translating gives CASSPPSGEAEQYF. The V gene is TRBV18, the J gene TRBJ2-7, with D perhaps matching TRBD2 (6 bases). Germline CDR1 KGHSH, CDR2 LQKENI. With 0 bases removed from V and 6 bases from J, the gap between germline ends came to 12 bases. The CDR3 has 14 amino acids.

This chain joins TRBV28 and TRBJ2-5, with 8 bases that match TRBD2. V was pared by 5 bases and J by 3 bases, with 11 bases of the junction left unmatched. Per the germline V gene, CDR1 is MDHEN and CDR2 is SYDVKM. The CDR3 is made up of 16 amino acids. The CDR3 loop reads CASSVPRGGREETQYF. CDR3 coding DNA: TGTGCCAGCAGTGTACCACGGGGGGGCCGAGAAGAGACCCAGTACTTC.

This clone was observed a few times. Mismatch with germline at one junction end may stem from a read error. The V call is TRBV2, the J call TRBJ2-6; a possible D gene is TRBD1 (5 bases). This CDR3 has 15 amino acids. Germline V CDR1 and CDR2: SNHLY, FYNNEI. DNA of the CDR3: TGTGCCAGCAGTGAGACAGCCCATAGGGCCAACGGCCTGACTTTC. This gives the protein CASSETAHRANGLTF.

The genes are TRBV5-1 and TRBJ2-7, with 7 bases lining up with TRBD2. CDR3 length: 15 residues. From germline, CDR1 is SGHRS and CDR2 YFSETQ. With V trimmed by 2 bases and J by 2 bases, 7 bases remained unmatched. CDR3 nucleotide sequence: TGCGCCAGCAGCTTTAACTCGCGGGGGACCTACGAGCAGTACTTC. Translating it yields CASSFNSRGTYEQYF.

As DNA, the CDR3 is TGCGCCAGCAGGGTCGGGGGGCCCCATCAGCCCCAGCATTTT. As protein: CASRVGGPHQPQHF. The chain combines TRBV10-1 with TRBJ1-5, with TRBD1 as a possible D gene (6 bases). There are 14 residues in the CDR3. Trimming removed 6 bases at V and 5 bases at J, with 14 bases between. Germline lookup yields CDR1 WNHNN and CDR2 SYGVQD (reference sequence).

CDR3: CASSPPTGYGYTF. CDR3 coding DNA: TGTGCCAGCAGCCCCCCGACAGGGTATGGCTACACCTTC. The chain employs TRBV7-2 and TRBJ1-2; TRBD1 matches 7 bases. After removal of 5 bases from V and 5 bases from J, the junction contained 5 bases not matched to a gene. The CDR3 consists of 13 residues. Per germline, CDR1 SGHTA and CDR2 FQGNSA.

This clone was detected a few times. The rearrangement links TRBV11-2 to TRBJ2-3; 7 nucleotides align to TRBD2. V lost 5 bases and J lost 8; bases outside the gene matches: 7. Germline V CDR1 and CDR2: SGHAT, FQNNGV. The CDR3 has 13 residues. CDR3 coding DNA: TGTGCCAGCAGCGCCGGGACTACGGGTACGCAGTATTTT. Translation: CASSAGTTGTQYF.

This sequence joins TRBV7-2 and TRBJ1-1; D not certain. Deletions cut 0 bases from V and 4 bases from J, with 9 bases between. The CDR3 sequence is 14 residues long. CDR1 is SGHTA and CDR2 is FQGNSA in the germline V gene. In DNA form, the CDR3 reads TGTGCCAGCAGCTTAGCCGGGAAAGGCACTGAAGCTTTCTTT. Translation: CASSLAGKGTEAFF. Complete variable domain (other parts from reference TRBV7-2 and TRBJ1-1): GAGVSQSPSNKVTEKGKDVELRCDPISGHTALYWYRQSLGQGLEFLIYFQGNSAPDKSGLPSDRFSAERTGGSVSTLTIQRTQQEDSAVYLCASSLAGKGTEAFFGQGTRLTVV.